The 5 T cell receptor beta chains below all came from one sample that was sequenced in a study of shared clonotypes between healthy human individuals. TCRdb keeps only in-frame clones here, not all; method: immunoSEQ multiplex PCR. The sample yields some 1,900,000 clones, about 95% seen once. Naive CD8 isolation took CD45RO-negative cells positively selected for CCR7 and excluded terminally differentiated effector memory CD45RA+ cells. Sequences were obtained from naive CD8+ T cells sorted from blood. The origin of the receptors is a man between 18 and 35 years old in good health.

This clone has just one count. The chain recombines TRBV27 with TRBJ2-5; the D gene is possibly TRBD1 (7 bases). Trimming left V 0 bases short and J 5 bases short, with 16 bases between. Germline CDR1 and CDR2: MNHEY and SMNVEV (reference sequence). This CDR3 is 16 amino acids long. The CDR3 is CASSLSAGGSGETQYF. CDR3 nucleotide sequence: TGTGCCAGCAGTTTATCGGCAGGGGGGTCCGGGGAGACCCAGTACTTC.

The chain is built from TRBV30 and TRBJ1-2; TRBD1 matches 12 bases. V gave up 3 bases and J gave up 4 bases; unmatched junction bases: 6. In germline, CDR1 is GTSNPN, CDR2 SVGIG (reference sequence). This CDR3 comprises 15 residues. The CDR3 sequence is CAWSPGTGGSYGYTF. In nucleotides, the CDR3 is TGTGCCTGGAGCCCCGGGACAGGGGGCTCCTATGGCTACACCTTC.

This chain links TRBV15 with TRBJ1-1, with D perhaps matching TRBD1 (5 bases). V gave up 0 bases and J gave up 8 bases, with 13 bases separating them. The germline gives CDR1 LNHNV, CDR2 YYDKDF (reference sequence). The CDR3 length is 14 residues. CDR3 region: CATSRDRGPLEAFF. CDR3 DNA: TGTGCCACCAGCAGAGATAGGGGTCCGCTCGAAGCTTTCTTT. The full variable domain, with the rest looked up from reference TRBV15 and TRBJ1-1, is DAMVIQNPRYQVTQFGKPVTLSCSQTLNHNVMYWYQQKSSQAPKLLFHYYDKDFNNEADTPDNFQSRRPNTSFCFLDIRSPGLGDTAMYLCATSRDRGPLEAFFGQGTRLTVV.

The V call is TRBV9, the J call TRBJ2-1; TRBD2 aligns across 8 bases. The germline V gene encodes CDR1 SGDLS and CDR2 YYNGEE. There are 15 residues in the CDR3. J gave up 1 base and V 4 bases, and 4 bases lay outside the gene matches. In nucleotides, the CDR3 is TGTGCCAGCAGCCCAGCGGGAGTTTCCTACAATGAGCAGTTCTTC. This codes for CASSPAGVSYNEQFF.

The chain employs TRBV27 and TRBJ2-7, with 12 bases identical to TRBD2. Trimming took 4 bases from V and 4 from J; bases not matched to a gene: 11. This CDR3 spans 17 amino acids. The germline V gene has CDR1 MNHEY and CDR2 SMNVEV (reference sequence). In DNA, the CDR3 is TGTGCCAGCAGTTCCTCGACTAGCGGGAGAGGGCGATACGAGCAGTACTTC. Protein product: CASSSSTSGRGRYEQYF.